Each of the 32 T cell receptor beta chains below was sequenced from the same sample in a study of naive and memory T cell subsets. The study's findings and limits: Especially in CD8 cells, naive repertoires contained a few larger clonotypes, possibly CD45RA-re-expressing memory cells.

These receptors' targets are unknown. Two oligonucleotides, mixed equimolar, formed the beta constant-region primer covering TRBC1 and TRBC2. Four rounds of PCR amplified the ligated cDNA using nested alpha and beta constant-region primers plus SP2. Each CDR3 protein is one row after TCRdb ran MiXCR on the UMI-ligation and nested PCR reads. The top ten clones hold about 0.57% of a sample with around 140,000 distinct CDR3 sequences, approximately 21% of them seen once. Sequenced input: naive CD8+ T cells from blood. All receptors come from a human donor in good health.

This clonotype was observed a few times. The chain joins TRBV7-9 to TRBJ2-1, with D tentatively TRBD2 (5 bases). The CDR3 covers 18 residues. V gave up 1 base and J gave up 4 bases, with 20 bases separating them. CDR1 is SEHNR and CDR2 is FQNEAQ in the germline V gene (reference sequence). For the CDR3, the DNA is TGTGCCAGCAGCTTAGGGATGCGAGGGAGAGTGGGATACAATGAGCAGTTCTTC. Translated: CASSLGMRGRVGYNEQFF.

The chain joins TRBV7-9 to TRBJ2-1; 12 nucleotides match TRBD2. Germline V gene lookup returns CDR1 SEHNR and CDR2 FQNEAQ (reference sequence). V was pared by 5 bases and J by 4 bases, with 6 bases of the junction left unmatched. The length of the CDR3 is 16 residues. CDR3 region: CASSTRLAGDYNEQFF. CDR3 nucleotide sequence: TGTGCCAGCAGCACACGACTAGCGGGAGATTACAATGAGCAGTTCTTC.

This sequence joins TRBV23-1 and TRBJ2-5, with D perhaps matching TRBD1 (6 bases). TRBV23-1 belongs to the ORF category, with a function that is uncertain. Trimming cost V 1 base and J 3 bases, with 9 bases left between them. CDR3 length: 14 amino acids. CDR3 amino acids: CASSQYKGEETQYF. The CDR3 DNA follows: TGCGCCAGCAGTCAATATAAGGGGGAAGAGACCCAGTACTTC.

This clonotype came up a few times. This chain links TRBV6-6 with TRBJ2-7; no reliable D call. The CDR3 runs to 11 residues. Germline CDR1 reads MNHNY; CDR2 reads SVGAGI (reference sequence). V was shortened by 7 bases and J by 4 bases, with 8 bases between the two germline ends. CDR3 nucleotides: TGTGCCAGCAACGCCGGGTACGAGCAGTACTTC. Its protein product is CASNAGYEQYF.

This clonotype was recorded a few times. The chain uses TRBV4-1 and TRBJ2-7; the match to TRBD1 covers 7 bases. V lost 4 bases, J lost 2 bases, and 5 bases stayed unmatched. This CDR3 has 14 residues. Germline CDR1 and CDR2: MGHRA and YSYEKL. For the CDR3, the DNA is TGCGCCAGCAGCCCTCGACAGGGAACCTACGAGCAGTACTTC. Translation: CASSPRQGTYEQYF.

V usage is TRBV28 and J usage is TRBJ2-7; tentatively, D is TRBD2 (6 bases). CDR3 length: 13 amino acids. Trimming took off 3 bases at V and 3 bases at J, with 9 bases between the two ends. Germline loops: CDR1 MDHEN, CDR2 SYDVKM. The CDR3 spells CASSFSGYYEQYF. For the CDR3, the DNA is TGTGCCAGCAGTTTTAGCGGATACTACGAGCAGTACTTC.

This clonotype was seen more than once but under ten times. The V call is TRBV29-1, the J call TRBJ2-3; D gene ambiguous. The CDR3 is 13 residues long. Germline-derived CDR1 and CDR2 are SQVTM and ANQGSEA. The ends were cut back, 7 bases at V and 2 bases at J, with 13 bases in the middle. CDR3 in DNA: TGCAGCGGATGGACCTTACTCACAGATACGCAGTATTTT. It codes for CSGWTLLTDTQYF.

This clonotype was seen a handful of times. The chain links TRBV3-1 to TRBJ1-5; possible D gene TRBD1, 5 bases. The CDR3 has 15 residues. CDR1 and CDR2 (germline): LGHDT, YNNKEL (reference sequence). The ends were cut back, 0 bases at V and 1 base at J, with 7 bases in the middle. CDR3 nucleotide sequence: TGTGCCAGCAGCCAAGAGGGGGAAAGCAATCAGCCCCAGCATTTT. It is translated as CASSQEGESNQPQHF.

The CDR3 DNA is TGTGCCAGTAGGAAGACAGAGAGTAGCAATCAGCCCCAGCATTTT. It encodes CASRKTESSNQPQHF. The chain uses TRBV19 and TRBJ1-5; a possible D gene is TRBD1 (5 bases). Trimming took 6 bases from V and 0 from J, leaving 12 bases between them. Germline CDR1 reads LNHDA; CDR2 reads SQIVND (reference sequence). The CDR3 sequence is 15 residues long. Full variable domain (remainder filled in from reference TRBV19 and TRBJ1-5): DGGITQSPKYLFRKEGQNVTLSCEQNLNHDAMYWYRQDPGQGLRLIYYSQIVNDFQKGDIAEGYSVSREKKESFPLTVTSAQKNPTAFYLCASRKTESSNQPQHFGDGTRLSIL.

The chain carries TRBV20-1 and TRBJ1-2, with no clear D. V lost 1 base to trimming and J lost 2 bases, with 14 bases between them. The CDR3 totals 15 residues. Germline values: CDR1 DFQATT, CDR2 SNEGSKA (reference sequence). This CDR3 reads CSARVTTPENYGYTF. Here the CDR3 DNA reads TGCAGTGCTAGAGTCACAACACCAGAGAACTATGGCTACACCTTC.

V is TRBV6-5 and J is TRBJ2-2; 7 positions agree with TRBD1. Per the germline V gene, CDR1 is MNHEY and CDR2 is SVGAGI. The CDR3 is 15 amino acids. V trimming: 4 bases; J trimming: 3 bases; junction bases outside the gene matches: 5. CDR3 region: CASSSGQFYTGELFF. CDR3 DNA sequence: TGTGCCAGCAGTTCGGGACAGTTTTACACCGGGGAGCTGTTTTTT.

This clonotype was observed once. The chain carries TRBV5-1 and TRBJ2-7, with D perhaps TRBD2 (6 bases). V gave up 0 bases and J gave up 0 bases, with 16 bases separating them. This CDR3 comprises 17 residues. The germline gives CDR1 SGHRS, CDR2 YFSETQ. Written as DNA, the CDR3 is TGCGCCAGCAGCTTGGCCGGTTCAGCGGGTTTCTCCTACGAGCAGTACTTC. Its translation is CASSLAGSAGFSYEQYF.

The chain has TRBV5-1 and TRBJ2-6; TRBD1 aligns across 9 bases. In germline, CDR1 is SGHRS, CDR2 YFSETQ. The CDR3 spans 17 residues. Unmatched junction bases numbered 5, after V lost 0 bases and J lost 4 bases. In DNA form, the CDR3 reads TGCGCCAGCAGCTTGGTACAGGGGGCGGAGGGGGCCAACGTCCTGACTTTC. Residues: CASSLVQGAEGANVLTF. Looking up the rest from reference TRBV5-1 and TRBJ2-6 gives the full variable domain: KAGVTQTPRYLIKTRGQQVTLSCSPISGHRSVSWYQQTPGQGLQFLFEYFSETQRNKGNFPGRFSGRQFSNSRSEMNVSTLELGDSALYLCASSLVQGAEGANVLTFGAGSRLTVL.

The V gene is TRBV28, the J gene TRBJ2-7; TRBD2 aligns across 9 bases. Trimming removed 7 bases from V and 6 bases from J; junction bases left unmatched: 10. The germline CDR1 and CDR2 sequences are MDHEN and SYDVKM. The CDR3 consists of 14 residues. CDR3 in DNA: TGTGCCAGCACCATAGCGGGAGTCTGGGTCGAGCAGTACTTC. Translating it yields CASTIAGVWVEQYF.

This clonotype was observed a handful of times. CDR3 DNA: TGTGCCAGCAGTTTGGGGACTGCTTACAATGAGCAGTTCTTC. Its translation is CASSLGTAYNEQFF. The chain recombines TRBV27 with TRBJ2-1; TRBD2 is a possible D gene (6 bases). Deletions cut 3 bases from V and 4 bases from J, with 10 bases between. The CDR3 is 14 residues long. The V gene's germline CDR1 is MNHEY and CDR2 SMNVEV (reference sequence).

CDR3 residues: CASSEELGGSYNEQFF. The CDR3 bases are TGTGCCAGCAGTGAGGAACTAGGGGGCTCCTACAATGAGCAGTTCTTC. The J gene is TRBJ2-1, the V gene TRBV6-1; D perhaps matches TRBD1 (6 bases). V shed 3 bases and J shed 0 bases, with 12 bases lying between them. The V gene's germline CDR1 is MNHNS and CDR2 SASEGT. The CDR3 length is 16 residues.

The V and J genes are TRBV28 and TRBJ2-1; 7 nucleotides agree with TRBD1. The ends lost 9 bases at V and 0 bases at J; junction bases unmatched: 14. In germline, CDR1 is MDHEN, CDR2 SYDVKM. The CDR3 has 17 amino acids. The CDR3, as DNA: TGTGCCAGTGACAGGGACCGGAGGCTCTCCTCCTACAATGAGCAGTTCTTC. Amino acids: CASDRDRRLSSYNEQFF.

In its sample, this clonotype was seen a few times. The chain uses TRBV12-3 or TRBV12-4 and TRBJ1-2; maybe TRBD1 (5 bases). V lost 3 bases to trimming and J lost 3 bases, with 11 bases between them. This CDR3 has 14 residues. DNA for the CDR3: TGTGCCAGCAGTTTTCGGGGGGTAGACTATGGCTACACCTTC. It specifies CASSFRGVDYGYTF.

The chain recombines TRBV5-8 with TRBJ2-7; D is possibly TRBD1 (6 bases). Trimming took 1 base from V and 2 from J, leaving 16 bases between them. CDR3 length: 16 amino acids. The germline CDR1 and CDR2 sequences are SGHTS and YDEGEE. The CDR3 region has the DNA TGTGCCAGCAGCTTGACGTTTGGGACACAACCCTACGAGCAGTACTTC. Protein: CASSLTFGTQPYEQYF.

Points on this clonotype: Mismatch with germline at one junction end may stem from a read error. This chain links TRBV2 with TRBJ2-7; D remains unclear. The CDR3 runs 13 residues. CDR1 is SNHLY and CDR2 is FYNNEI in the germline V gene. DNA for the CDR3: TGTGCCAGCAGTGATCAGGAAACCTACGAGCAGTGCTTC. Residues: CASSDQETYEQCF.

This clonotype has a handful of counts. The gene calls are TRBV7-8 and TRBJ2-7; 10 bases map to TRBD2. The V segment lost 5 bases and the J segment 3 bases; nucleotides outside the gene matches: 7. Germline lookup yields CDR1 SGHVS and CDR2 FQNEAQ. The CDR3 totals 15 residues. CDR3 coding DNA: TGTGCCAGCAGCCCCGGAGCGGGAGGGGTCTACGAGCAGTACTTC. Protein product: CASSPGAGGVYEQYF.

The table lists this clonotype with a count of one. This chain connects TRBV9 to TRBJ2-6; D not certain. The CDR3 covers 15 residues. Germline V CDR1 and CDR2: SGDLS, YYNGEE. V was cut by 0 bases and J by 0 bases, with 4 bases left in between. The CDR3 DNA reads as TGTGCCAGCAGCGTAGAGCGCTCTGGGGCCAACGTCCTGACTTTC. Translation gives CASSVERSGANVLTF.

The chain carries TRBV29-1 and TRBJ2-7; D might be TRBD1 (7 bases). Germline lookup yields CDR1 SQVTM and CDR2 ANQGSEA. V was shortened by 5 bases and J by 4 bases, with 15 bases between the two germline ends. This CDR3 contains 13 residues. In nucleotides, the CDR3 is TGCAGCGTTTTGGGGGGACAGAAGTACGAGCAGTACTTC. Translated: CSVLGGQKYEQYF.

This clonotype was seen a few times. J is TRBJ1-5 and V is TRBV7-9, with D unresolved. Trimming removed 2 bases at V and 6 bases at J, with 5 bases between. The V gene's germline CDR1 is SEHNR and CDR2 FQNEAQ (reference sequence). The CDR3 is 12 residues long. The CDR3 DNA reads as TGTGCCAGCAGCTTATTCTCTCAGCCCCAGCATTTT. The encoded protein is CASSLFSQPQHF.

This rearrangement joins TRBV29-1 to TRBJ2-1; D perhaps matches TRBD1 (5 bases). This CDR3 contains 15 residues. Germline CDR1 reads SQVTM; CDR2 reads ANQGSEA. With 0 bases removed from V and 2 bases from J, the gap between germline ends came to 11 bases. The CDR3 loop reads CSVEDLADTYNEQFF. CDR3 DNA: TGCAGCGTTGAAGATCTCGCGGACACCTACAATGAGCAGTTCTTC.

This sequence joins TRBV4-1 and TRBJ2-1; no firm D call. This CDR3 region has 11 residues. V lost 1 base to trimming and J lost 7 bases, with 2 bases between them. The germline V gene encodes CDR1 MGHRA and CDR2 YSYEKL. The CDR3 sequence is CASSQVNEQFF. Here the CDR3 DNA reads TGCGCCAGCAGCCAAGTTAATGAGCAGTTCTTC.

This clonotype was counted a few times. J is TRBJ2-5 and V is TRBV7-9; 10 nucleotides match TRBD2. V trimming: 5 bases; J trimming: 3 bases; junction bases outside the gene matches: 3. CDR3 length equals 14 residues. Germline V lookup: CDR1 SEHNR, CDR2 FQNEAQ (reference sequence). CDR3 sequence: CASSPGLAEETQYF. The CDR3 bases are TGTGCCAGCAGCCCCGGACTAGCGGAAGAGACCCAGTACTTC. Drawing the rest from reference TRBV7-9 and TRBJ2-5, the complete variable domain is DTGVSQNPRHKITKRGQNVTFRCDPISEHNRLYWYRQTLGQGPEFLTYFQNEAQLEKSRLLSDRFSAERPKGSFSTLEIQRTEQGDSAMYLCASSPGLAEETQYFGPGTRLLVL.

V is TRBV6-5 and J is TRBJ2-1; D might be TRBD1 (5 bases). V shed 0 bases and J shed 9 bases, with 9 bases lying between them. The CDR3 sequence is 13 residues long. Germline assignment: CDR1 MNHEY and CDR2 SVGAGI. The CDR3 loop is CASSYSERGEQFF. As DNA, the CDR3 is TGTGCCAGCAGTTACTCAGAAAGGGGTGAGCAGTTCTTC.

This clonotype has only a few counts. The chain joins TRBV9 to TRBJ2-1; 14 positions match TRBD2. The germline V gene encodes CDR1 SGDLS and CDR2 YYNGEE. The CDR3 extends over 14 amino acids. V lost 4 bases and J lost 9; bases outside the gene matches: 3. CDR3 protein: CASSTGLAGVEQFF. CDR3 DNA sequence: TGTGCCAGCAGCACGGGACTAGCGGGAGTTGAGCAGTTCTTC.

This chain uses TRBV28 with TRBJ2-7; D is undetermined. This CDR3 has 13 amino acids. The germline CDR1 and CDR2 sequences are MDHEN and SYDVKM. Between the trimmed V and J ends, which lost 3 bases and 3 bases, there was a span of 9 bases. DNA of the CDR3: TGTGCCAGCAGTTTTAGAGCCCGCTACGAGCAGTACTTC. Translating gives CASSFRARYEQYF.

Comment on this clonotype: The conserved phenylalanine or tryptophan normally closing the CDR3 is absent here, so this likely arose from a read error. J is TRBJ1-5 and V is TRBV18, with no clear D. The CDR3 spans 12 residues. V was trimmed by 2 bases and J by 7 bases, leaving 6 bases between them. Germline V gene data show CDR1 as KGHSH and CDR2 as LQKENI. The CDR3 nucleotides read TGTGCCAGCTCACCAGGGTACCAGCCCCAGCATCTT. Amino acids: CASSPGYQPQHL.

This clonotype was picked up a small number of times. The chain combines TRBV28 with TRBJ2-1, with D possibly called TRBD1 or TRBD2 (5 bases each). Germline-derived CDR1 and CDR2 are MDHEN and SYDVKM. The CDR3 contains 15 residues. Trimming removed 6 bases at V and 0 bases at J, with 12 bases between. CDR3 in amino acids: CASSQWGSSYNEQFF. CDR3 nucleotide sequence: TGTGCCAGCAGCCAGTGGGGGAGCTCCTACAATGAGCAGTTCTTC.